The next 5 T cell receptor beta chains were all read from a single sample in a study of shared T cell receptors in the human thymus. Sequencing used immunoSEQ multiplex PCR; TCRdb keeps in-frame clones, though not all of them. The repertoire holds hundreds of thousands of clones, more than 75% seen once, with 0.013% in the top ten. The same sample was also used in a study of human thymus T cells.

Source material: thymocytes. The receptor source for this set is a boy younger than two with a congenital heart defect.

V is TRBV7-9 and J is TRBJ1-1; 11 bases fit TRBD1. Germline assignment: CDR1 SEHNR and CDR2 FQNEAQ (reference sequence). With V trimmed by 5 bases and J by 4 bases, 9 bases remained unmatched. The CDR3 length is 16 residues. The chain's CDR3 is CASSPGQGESGTEAFF. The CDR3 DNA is TGTGCCAGCAGCCCGGGACAGGGGGAGTCGGGCACTGAAGCTTTCTTT.

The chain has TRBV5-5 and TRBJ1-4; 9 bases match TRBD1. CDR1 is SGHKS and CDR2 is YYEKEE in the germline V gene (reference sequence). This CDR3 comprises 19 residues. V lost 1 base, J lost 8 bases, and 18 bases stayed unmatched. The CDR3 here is CASSLQAAAPGQGREKLFF. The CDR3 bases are TGTGCCAGCAGCTTGCAGGCTGCCGCCCCGGGACAGGGTCGCGAAAAACTGTTTTTT.

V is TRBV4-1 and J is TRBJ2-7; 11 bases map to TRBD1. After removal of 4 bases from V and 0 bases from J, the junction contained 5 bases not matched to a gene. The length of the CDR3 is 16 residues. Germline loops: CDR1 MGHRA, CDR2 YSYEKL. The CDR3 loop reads CASSPPGTGGSYEQYF. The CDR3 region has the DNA TGCGCCAGCAGCCCCCCCGGGACAGGGGGCTCCTACGAGCAGTACTTC.

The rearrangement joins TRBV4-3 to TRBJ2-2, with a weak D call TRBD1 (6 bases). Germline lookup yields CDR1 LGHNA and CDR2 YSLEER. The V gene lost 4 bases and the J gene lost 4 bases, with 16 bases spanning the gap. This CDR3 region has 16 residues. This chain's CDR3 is CASSPGTLETTGELFF. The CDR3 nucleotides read TGCGCCAGCAGCCCCGGGACACTAGAGACCACCGGGGAGCTGTTTTTT.

This chain's CDR3 is CASSSQGADEKLFF. In nucleotides, the CDR3 is TGTGCCAGCAGTTCCCAGGGGGCTGATGAAAAACTGTTTTTT. The rearrangement uses TRBV6-5 and TRBJ1-4; TRBD1 matches at 8 bases. The trim removed 4 bases at V and 6 bases at J, leaving 4 bases unmatched. Looked up from germline, CDR1 is MNHEY and CDR2 is SVGAGI. The CDR3 has 14 amino acids.